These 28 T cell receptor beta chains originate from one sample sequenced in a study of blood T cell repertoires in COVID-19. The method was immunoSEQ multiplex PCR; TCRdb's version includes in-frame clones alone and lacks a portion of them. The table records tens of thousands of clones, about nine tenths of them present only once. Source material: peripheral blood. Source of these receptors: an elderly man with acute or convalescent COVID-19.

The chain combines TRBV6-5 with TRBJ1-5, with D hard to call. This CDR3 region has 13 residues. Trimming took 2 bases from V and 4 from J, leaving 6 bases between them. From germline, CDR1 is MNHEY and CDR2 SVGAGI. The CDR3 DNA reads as TGTGCCAGCAGTTACGCACTGAATCAGCCCCAGCATTTT. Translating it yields CASSYALNQPQHF.

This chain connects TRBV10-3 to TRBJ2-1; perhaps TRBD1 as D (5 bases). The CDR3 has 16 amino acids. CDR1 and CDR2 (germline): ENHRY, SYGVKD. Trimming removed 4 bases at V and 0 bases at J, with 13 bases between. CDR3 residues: CAISGTTVRSYNEQFF. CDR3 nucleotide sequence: TGTGCCATCAGTGGGACGACAGTGCGCTCCTACAATGAGCAGTTCTTC.

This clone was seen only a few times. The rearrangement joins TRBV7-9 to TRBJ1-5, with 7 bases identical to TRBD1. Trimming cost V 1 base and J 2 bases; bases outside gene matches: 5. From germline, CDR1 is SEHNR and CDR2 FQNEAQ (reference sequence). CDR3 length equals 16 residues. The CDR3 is CASSLELGGGNQPQHF. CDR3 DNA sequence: TGTGCCAGCAGCTTAGAGTTAGGGGGCGGCAATCAGCCCCAGCATTTT.

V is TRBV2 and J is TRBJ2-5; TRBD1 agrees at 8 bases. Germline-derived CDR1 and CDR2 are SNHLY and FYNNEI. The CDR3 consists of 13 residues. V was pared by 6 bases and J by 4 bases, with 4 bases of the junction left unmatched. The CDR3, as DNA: TGTGCCAGCAGCGTGGGGACAGGAGAGACCCAGTACTTC. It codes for CASSVGTGETQYF.

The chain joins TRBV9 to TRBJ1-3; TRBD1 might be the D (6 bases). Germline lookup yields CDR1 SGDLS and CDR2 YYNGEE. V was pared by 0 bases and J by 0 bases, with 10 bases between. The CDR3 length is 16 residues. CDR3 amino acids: CASSVAQGISGNTIYF. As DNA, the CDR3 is TGTGCCAGCAGCGTAGCTCAGGGGATCTCTGGAAACACCATATATTTT. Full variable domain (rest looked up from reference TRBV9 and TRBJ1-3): DSGVTQTPKHLITATGQRVTLRCSPRSGDLSVYWYQQSLDQGLQFLIQYYNGEERAKGNILERFSAQQFPDLHSELNLSSLELGDSALYFCASSVAQGISGNTIYFGEGSWLTVV.

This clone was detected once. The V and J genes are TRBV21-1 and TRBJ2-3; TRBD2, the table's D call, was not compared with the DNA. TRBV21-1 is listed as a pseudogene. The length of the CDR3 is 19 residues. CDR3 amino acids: CASSKRLAGAYPSTDTQYF. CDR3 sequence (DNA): TGTGCCAGCAGCAAAAGGCTAGCGGGGGCCTACCCCAGCACAGATACGCAGTATTTT.

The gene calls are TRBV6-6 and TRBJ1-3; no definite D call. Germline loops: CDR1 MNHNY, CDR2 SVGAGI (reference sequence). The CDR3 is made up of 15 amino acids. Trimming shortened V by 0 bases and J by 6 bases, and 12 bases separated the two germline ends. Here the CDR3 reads CASSYSAAGENTIYF. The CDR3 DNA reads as TGTGCCAGCAGTTACTCAGCGGCCGGAGAAAACACCATATATTTT.

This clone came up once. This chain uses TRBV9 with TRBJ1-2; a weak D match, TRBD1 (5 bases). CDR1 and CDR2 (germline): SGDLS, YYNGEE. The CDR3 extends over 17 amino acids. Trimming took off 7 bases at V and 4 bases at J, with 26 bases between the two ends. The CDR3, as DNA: TGTGCCAGCTATGGGGCGGCCACCTCTATGGGCCTCTATGGCTACACCTTC. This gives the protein CASYGAATSMGLYGYTF.

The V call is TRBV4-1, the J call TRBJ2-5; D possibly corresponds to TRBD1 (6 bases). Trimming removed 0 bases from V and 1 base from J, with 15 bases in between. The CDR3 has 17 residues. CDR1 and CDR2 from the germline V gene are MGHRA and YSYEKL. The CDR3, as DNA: TGCGCCAGCAGCCAAGATCGAGGGGGAGCGATCCAAGAGACCCAGTACTTC. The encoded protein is CASSQDRGGAIQETQYF.

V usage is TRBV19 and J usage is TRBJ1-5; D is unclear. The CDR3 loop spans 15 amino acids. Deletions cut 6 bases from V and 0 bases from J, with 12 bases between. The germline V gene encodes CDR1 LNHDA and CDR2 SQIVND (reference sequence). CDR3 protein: CASRENAHSNQPQHF. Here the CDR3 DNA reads TGTGCCAGTAGAGAGAACGCCCATAGCAATCAGCCCCAGCATTTT.

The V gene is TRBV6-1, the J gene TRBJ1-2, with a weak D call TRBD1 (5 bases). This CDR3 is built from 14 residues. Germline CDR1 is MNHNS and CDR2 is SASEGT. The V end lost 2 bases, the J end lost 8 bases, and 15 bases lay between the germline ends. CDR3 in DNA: TGTGCCAGCAGTGAAAGGGTTCAGGGAGGGGGCTACACCTTC. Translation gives CASSERVQGGGYTF.

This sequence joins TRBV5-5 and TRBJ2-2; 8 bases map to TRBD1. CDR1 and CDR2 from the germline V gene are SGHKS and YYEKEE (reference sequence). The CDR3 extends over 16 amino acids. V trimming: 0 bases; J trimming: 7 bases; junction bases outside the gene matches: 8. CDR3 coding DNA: TGTGCCAGCAGCTTGGGAACAGGGGGAATGGGCGGGGAGCTGTTTTTT. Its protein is CASSLGTGGMGGELFF.

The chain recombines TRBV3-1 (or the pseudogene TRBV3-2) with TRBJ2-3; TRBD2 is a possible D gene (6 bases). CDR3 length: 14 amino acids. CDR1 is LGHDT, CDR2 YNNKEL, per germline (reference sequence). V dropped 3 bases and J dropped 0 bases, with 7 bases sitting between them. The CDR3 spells CASSHRGSTDTQYF. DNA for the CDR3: TGTGCCAGCAGCCACCGGGGGAGCACAGATACGCAGTATTTT.

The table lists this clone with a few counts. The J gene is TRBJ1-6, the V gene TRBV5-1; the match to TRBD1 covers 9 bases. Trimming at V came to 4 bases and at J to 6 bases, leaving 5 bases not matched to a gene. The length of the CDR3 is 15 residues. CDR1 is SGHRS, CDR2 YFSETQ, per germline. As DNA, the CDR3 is TGCGCCAGCAGCCCATGGGACAGGGTTAATTCACCCCTCCACTTT. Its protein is CASSPWDRVNSPLHF.

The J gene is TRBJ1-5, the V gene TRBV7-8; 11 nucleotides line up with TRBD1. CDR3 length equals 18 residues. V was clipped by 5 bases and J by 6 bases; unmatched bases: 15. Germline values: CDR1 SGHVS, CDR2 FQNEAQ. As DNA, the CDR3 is TGTGCCAGCAGCCACCTCGGGACAGGGGGGAGTAGGGGTCAGCCCCAGCATTTT. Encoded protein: CASSHLGTGGSRGQPQHF.

The CDR3 DNA reads as TGTGCCAGCAGCGTAGCTACTGCGAACACTGAAGCTTTCTTT. Its protein product is CASSVATANTEAFF. The chain is built from TRBV9 and TRBJ1-1, with D hard to call. The CDR3 spans 14 residues. Germline CDR1 is SGDLS and CDR2 is YYNGEE. The germline V and J ends were trimmed by 0 bases and 1 base, with 7 bases remaining between them.

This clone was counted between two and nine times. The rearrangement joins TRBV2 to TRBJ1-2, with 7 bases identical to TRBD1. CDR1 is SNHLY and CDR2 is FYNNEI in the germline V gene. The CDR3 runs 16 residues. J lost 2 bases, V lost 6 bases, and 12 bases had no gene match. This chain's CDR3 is CASSATSQGLNYGYTF. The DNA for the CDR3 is TGTGCCAGCAGCGCCACCTCACAGGGGTTAAACTATGGCTACACCTTC.

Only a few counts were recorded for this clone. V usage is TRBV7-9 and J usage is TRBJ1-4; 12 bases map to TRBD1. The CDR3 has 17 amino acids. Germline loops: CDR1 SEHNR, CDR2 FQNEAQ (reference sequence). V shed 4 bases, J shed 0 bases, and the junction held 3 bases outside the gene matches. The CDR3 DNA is TGTGCCAGCAGCTCGGGACAGGGGGCTGCAACTAATGAAAAACTGTTTTTT. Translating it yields CASSSGQGAATNEKLFF.

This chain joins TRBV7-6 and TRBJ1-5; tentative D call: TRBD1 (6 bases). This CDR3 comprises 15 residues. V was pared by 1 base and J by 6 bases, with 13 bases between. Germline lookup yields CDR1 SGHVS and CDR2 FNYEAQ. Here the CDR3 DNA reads TGTGCCAGCAGCTTAGGGCAGGGGAGAGGTCAGCCCCAGCATTTT. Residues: CASSLGQGRGQPQHF.

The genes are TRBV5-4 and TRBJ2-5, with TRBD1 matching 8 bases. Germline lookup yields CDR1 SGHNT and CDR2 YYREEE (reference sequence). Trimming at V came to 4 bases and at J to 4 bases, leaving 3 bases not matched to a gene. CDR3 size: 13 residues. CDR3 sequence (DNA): TGTGCCAGCAGCCTACAGGGGGGAGAGACCCAGTACTTC. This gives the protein CASSLQGGETQYF. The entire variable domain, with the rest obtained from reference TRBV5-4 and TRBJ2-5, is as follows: ETGVTQSPTHLIKTRGQQVTLRCSSQSGHNTVSWYQQALGQGPQFIFQYYREEENGRGNFPPRFSGLQFPNYSSELNVNALELDDSALYLCASSLQGGETQYFGPGTRLLVL.

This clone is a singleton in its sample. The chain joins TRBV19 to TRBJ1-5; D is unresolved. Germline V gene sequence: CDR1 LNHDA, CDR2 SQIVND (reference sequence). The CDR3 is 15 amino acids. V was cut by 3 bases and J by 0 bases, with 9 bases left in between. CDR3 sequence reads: CASSISGNSNQPQHF. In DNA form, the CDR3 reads TGTGCCAGTAGTATTTCTGGCAATAGCAATCAGCCCCAGCATTTT.

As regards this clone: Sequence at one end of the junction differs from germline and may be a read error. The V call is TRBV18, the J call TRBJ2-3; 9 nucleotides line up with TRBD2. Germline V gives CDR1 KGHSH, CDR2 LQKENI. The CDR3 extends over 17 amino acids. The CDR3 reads CASSPLVGGTSKDTQYF. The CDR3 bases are TGTGCCAGCTCACCCCTCGTGGGCGGGACTAGCAAAGATACGCAGTATTTT.

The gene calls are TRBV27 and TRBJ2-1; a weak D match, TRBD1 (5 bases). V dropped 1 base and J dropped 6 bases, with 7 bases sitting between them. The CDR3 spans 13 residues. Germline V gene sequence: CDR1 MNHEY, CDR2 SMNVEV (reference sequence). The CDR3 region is CASSLYRGNEQFF. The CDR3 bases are TGTGCCAGCAGTTTATATAGGGGCAATGAGCAGTTCTTC.

The CDR3, as DNA: TGTGCCAGCAGTGAAAGGGACAGGCCGAACACTGAAGCTTTCTTT. It encodes CASSERDRPNTEAFF. The V and J genes are TRBV6-1 and TRBJ1-1, with 8 nucleotides matching TRBD1. The germline gives CDR1 MNHNS, CDR2 SASEGT. The trim removed 2 bases at V and 1 base at J, leaving 3 bases unmatched. The CDR3 covers 15 residues.

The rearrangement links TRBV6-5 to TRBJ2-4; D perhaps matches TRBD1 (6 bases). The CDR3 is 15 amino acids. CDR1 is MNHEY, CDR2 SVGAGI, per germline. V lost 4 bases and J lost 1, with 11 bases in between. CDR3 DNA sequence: TGTGCCAGCAGTTTATCAGGGGTGGCCAAAAACATTCAGTACTTC. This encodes CASSLSGVAKNIQYF.

DNA for the CDR3: TGCGCCAGCATTACTAGGACCTTTTACTCCTACGAGCAGTACTTC. The encoded protein is CASITRTFYSYEQYF. This sequence joins TRBV10-1 and TRBJ2-7; TRBD2 might be the D (5 bases). V lost 7 bases and J lost 0, with 16 bases in between. Germline lookup yields CDR1 WNHNN and CDR2 SYGVQD (reference sequence). CDR3 size: 15 residues.

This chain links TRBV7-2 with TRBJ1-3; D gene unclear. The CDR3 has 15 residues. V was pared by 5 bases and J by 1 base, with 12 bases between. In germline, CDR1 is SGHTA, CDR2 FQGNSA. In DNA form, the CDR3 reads TGTGCCAGCAGCCCCGAGTCCCTGTCTGGAAACACCATATATTTT. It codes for CASSPESLSGNTIYF.

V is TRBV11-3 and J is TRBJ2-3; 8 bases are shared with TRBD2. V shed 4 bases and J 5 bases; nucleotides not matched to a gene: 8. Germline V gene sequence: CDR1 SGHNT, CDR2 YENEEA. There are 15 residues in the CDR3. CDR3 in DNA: TGTGCCAGCAGCTCGGGGGGGCCGGGGGGAGATACGCAGTATTTT. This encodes CASSSGGPGGDTQYF.